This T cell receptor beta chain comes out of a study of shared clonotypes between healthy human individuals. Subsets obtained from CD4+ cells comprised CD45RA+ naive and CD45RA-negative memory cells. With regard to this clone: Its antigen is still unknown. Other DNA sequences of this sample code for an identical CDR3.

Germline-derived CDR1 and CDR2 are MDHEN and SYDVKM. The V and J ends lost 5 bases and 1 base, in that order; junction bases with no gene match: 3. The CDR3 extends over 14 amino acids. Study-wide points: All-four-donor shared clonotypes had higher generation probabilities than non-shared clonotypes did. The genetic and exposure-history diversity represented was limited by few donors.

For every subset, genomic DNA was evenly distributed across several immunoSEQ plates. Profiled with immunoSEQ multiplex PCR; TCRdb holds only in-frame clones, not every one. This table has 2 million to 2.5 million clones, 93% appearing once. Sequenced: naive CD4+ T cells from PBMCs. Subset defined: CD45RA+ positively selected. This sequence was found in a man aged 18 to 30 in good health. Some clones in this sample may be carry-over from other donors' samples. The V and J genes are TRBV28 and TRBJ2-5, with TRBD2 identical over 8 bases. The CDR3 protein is CASSLAGSQETQYF. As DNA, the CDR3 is TGTGCCAGCAGTCTAGCGGGCAGCCAAGAGACCCAGTACTTC.